This record concerns one T cell receptor (beta chain) sequence. Measured with immunoSEQ multiplex PCR; TCRdb has only the in-frame clones, and not every one. The sample has tens of thousands of clones; roughly 88% are singletons. The sample is drawn from a study of blood T cell repertoires in COVID-19. Study details: Sample material is recorded as cDNA or gDNA derived from T cells, B-cell-depleted T cells, or PBMCs.

Germline lookup yields CDR1 SGHRS and CDR2 YFSETQ. The CDR3 consists of 14 residues. With V trimmed by 3 bases and J by 4 bases, 6 bases remained unmatched. The specimen sequenced was peripheral blood. This chain uses TRBV5-1 with TRBJ1-1; 7 nucleotides match TRBD1. The receptor comes from a man aged 55 to 70 with acute or convalescent COVID-19. Here the CDR3 reads CASSSRGETTEAFF. CDR3 nucleotide sequence: TGCGCCAGCAGCTCCAGGGGGGAGACCACTGAAGCTTTCTTT.